This passage covers 6 T cell receptor beta chains from one sample sequenced in a study of T-cell reconstitution after alpha-beta-depleted transplantation in children. TCRbeta library preparation incorporated unique molecular identifiers. TCRdb analysed the PCR reads with MiXCR anew, one entry per CDR3 protein. The sample contains 300,000 to 400,000 distinct CDR3 sequences, roughly 16% of which appear only once. Sequencing used PBMCs, mostly from graft donor cells, obtained 360 days after TCRalphabeta/CD19-depleted stem cell transplant. The source of these receptors is a male patient aged 2 to 10 who had a stem cell transplant for acute lymphoblastic leukemia, so the T cells may come from the graft donor.

This clonotype has ten or more counts. J is TRBJ1-5 and V is TRBV28, with D perhaps TRBD1 (6 bases). The CDR3 spans 13 residues. Germline CDR1 MDHEN, CDR2 SYDVKM. Trimming took 5 bases from V and 9 from J, leaving 14 bases between them. The CDR3 bases are TGTGCCAGCAGTGGAGGGACACCACTGCCCCAGCATTTT. Protein: CASSGGTPLPQHF.

This clonotype was seen a few times. The V gene is TRBV5-1, the J gene TRBJ2-3, with D perhaps TRBD2 (6 bases). The CDR3 has 16 residues. Germline CDR1 reads SGHRS; CDR2 reads YFSETQ. V shed 0 bases and J shed 1 base, with 12 bases lying between them. CDR3 sequence reads: CASSLAAGLRTDTQYF. Written as DNA, the CDR3 is TGCGCCAGCAGCTTGGCTGCGGGACTGCGCACAGATACGCAGTATTTT.

This clonotype was observed at least ten times. The chain links TRBV28 to TRBJ2-4, with 9 bases identical to TRBD2. Trimming cost V 5 bases and J 2 bases; bases outside gene matches: 13. The CDR3 is 18 amino acids. Germline CDR1 and CDR2: MDHEN and SYDVKM. CDR3 in amino acids: CASSPAGVAGVTKNIQYF. CDR3 coding DNA: TGTGCCAGCAGTCCCGCCGGGGTAGCGGGAGTGACCAAAAACATTCAGTACTTC.

This clonotype was counted a few times. The rearrangement joins TRBV7-9 to TRBJ2-5, with D unresolved. The CDR3 is 15 residues long. Germline V gene lookup returns CDR1 SEHNR and CDR2 FQNEAQ (reference sequence). The V end was cut by 4 bases, the J end by 3 bases, with 15 bases between. The CDR3 here is CASSSPTWTEETQYF. In DNA, the CDR3 is TGTGCCAGCAGCTCGCCAACCTGGACCGAAGAGACCCAGTACTTC.

The chain has TRBV28 and TRBJ1-2, with a weak D call TRBD1 (5 bases). With 10 bases removed from V and 2 bases from J, the gap between germline ends came to 20 bases. CDR1 is MDHEN and CDR2 is SYDVKM in the germline V gene. This CDR3 region has 15 residues. The CDR3 is CATRTPGTGNYGYTF. CDR3 DNA: TGTGCCACCAGGACCCCCGGGACTGGGAACTATGGCTACACCTTC.

This clonotype has only a few counts. The chain joins TRBV7-2 to TRBJ2-3; D not certain. V gave up 5 bases and J gave up 4 bases, with 10 bases separating them. The CDR3 contains 13 residues. The germline gives CDR1 SGHTA, CDR2 FQGNSA. The CDR3 nucleotides read TGTGCCAGCAGCCGCGAGCTCTCAGATACGCAGTATTTT. This gives the protein CASSRELSDTQYF. The full variable domain, its missing parts supplied by reference TRBV7-2 and TRBJ2-3, is GAGVSQSPSNKVTEKGKDVELRCDPISGHTALYWYRQSLGQGLEFLIYFQGNSAPDKSGLPSDRFSAERTGGSVSTLTIQRTQQEDSAVYLCASSRELSDTQYFGPGTRLTVL.